The subject of this entry is one T cell receptor beta chain. Its target is unknown. The sample belongs to a study of post-analysis software for immune sequencing data. The study, taken as a whole, reports: Versus controls, multiple sclerosis patients showed significantly lower diversity (normalized Chao1). Patients used about 5 TRBV segments, including TRBV5-6, TRBV5-1 and TRBV20-1, more often than controls. Under F measure analysis, samples from one preparation batch co-clustered strongly.

Trimming pared 1 base from V and 5 bases from J, leaving 17 bases between. This CDR3 comprises 16 residues. The TCR beta cDNA libraries carried unique molecular identifiers. A population of roughly 0.9 to 11 million T cells gave rise to roughly 0.5 million cDNA molecules. One entry per CDR3 protein, called by TCRdb with MiXCR from the PCR reads. Of hundreds of thousands of distinct CDR3 sequences listed, approximately 59% are singletons. This chain joins TRBV12-3 or TRBV12-4 and TRBJ1-2; a possible D gene is TRBD1 (6 bases). The TCR sequence derives from a girl aged 2 to 10 with multiple sclerosis. The sequenced material came from blood. The CDR3 DNA reads as TGTGCCAGCAGTTTAGGGGGGCCCGACTTGGGGTATGGCTACACCTTC. Amino acids: CASSLGGPDLGYGYTF.